The text below deals with one T cell receptor (beta chain). Antigen specificity is unknown. A clone one base away is much larger, so this may be a read error. Clones were read by immunoSEQ multiplex PCR, and TCRdb kept only the in-frame ones, dropping some. The table shows tens of thousands of clones, with just under 80% occurring only once. Time point in this sample: cycle 4 day 1 (C4D1), after six to seven weeks of nivolumab. Brentuximab vedotin exposure varied, and every patient relapsed after autologous stem cell transplantation. Complete response, partial response or progressive disease constituted the best responses recorded. The sample comes from a study of PD-1 blockade in classical Hodgkin lymphoma. Study background: It was nivolumab at 3 mg/kg, given intravenously every 2 weeks, that patients received.

The study, taken as a whole, reports: Complete responders started with a diversity level that resembled newly diagnosed patients at baseline. Reported baseline diversity: healthy donors highest, relapsed/refractory patients lowest.

This CDR3 spans 15 amino acids. Germline CDR1 and CDR2: MGHRA and YSYEKL. V lost 3 bases and J lost 4; bases outside the gene matches: 7. The source was peripheral blood mononuclear cells (PBMCs), collected before the fourth cycle of nivolumab. The origin of this receptor is a human donor with classical Hodgkin lymphoma. The rearrangement uses TRBV4-1 and TRBJ1-2; 8 bases are a match to TRBD1. Written as DNA, the CDR3 is TGCGCCAGCAGCCATACCGGACAGGGAGGCTATGGCTACACCTTC. Translation: CASSHTGQGGYGYTF.